Presented here are 10 T cell receptor beta chains from one specimen sequenced in a study of shared T cell receptors in the human thymus (dated by TCRdb to the early 2020s). The method was the immunoSEQ multiplex PCR assay. Held by TCRdb, this immuneACCESS table contains in-frame sequences only and omits some clones. Under half of the omission traces to an unresolved V gene where checked; the cause of the rest is unknown. This sample is represented by hundreds of thousands of clones; around three quarters of them were singletons. In total, the top ten clones hold about 0.012% of the sample. The sample was also linked to a second study, of human thymus T cells.

The sequenced material came from thymocytes. These receptors came from a boy younger than two with a congenital heart defect. Donor details come from another sample of the same person, matched by shared clones.

The gene calls are TRBV5-1 and TRBJ2-2; D is possibly TRBD2 (5 bases). The CDR3 has 16 amino acids. The germline V gene encodes CDR1 SGHRS and CDR2 YFSETQ. Trimming shortened V by 0 bases and J by 3 bases, and 12 bases separated the two germline ends. The CDR3 bases are TGCGCCAGCAGCTTGGGCGCGAGCGGAGACACCGGGGAGCTGTTTTTT. It encodes CASSLGASGDTGELFF.

The V and J genes are TRBV30 and TRBJ2-1; 10 positions match TRBD2. This CDR3 spans 15 amino acids. The germline V gene has CDR1 GTSNPN and CDR2 SVGIG (reference sequence). The trim removed 1 base at V and 7 bases at J, leaving 7 bases unmatched. The CDR3 loop is CAWSEAAGGRNEQFF. CDR3 coding DNA: TGTGCCTGGAGTGAGGCAGCGGGAGGGCGGAATGAGCAGTTCTTC.

This clone was found a few times. The chain couples TRBV30 to TRBJ2-5; TRBD2 matches 7 bases. This CDR3 contains 12 residues. Per the germline V gene, CDR1 is GTSNPN and CDR2 is SVGIG (reference sequence). Germline trimming cut 5 bases from V and 7 bases from J; bases unmatched to any gene: 7. The CDR3: CAWAREGGTQYF. CDR3 bases: TGTGCCTGGGCGAGGGAGGGAGGGACCCAGTACTTC. Combining the CDR3 with reference TRBV30 and TRBJ2-5 gives the whole variable domain SQTIHQWPATLVQPVGSPLSLECTVEGTSNPNLYWYRQAAGRGLQLLFYSVGIGQISSEVPQNLSASRPQDRQFILSSKKLLLSDSGFYLCAWAREGGTQYFGPGTRLLVL.

As to this clone: The sample has other DNA sequences that encode this CDR3 too. This chain connects TRBV7-9 to TRBJ2-5; D might be TRBD1 (6 bases). Trimming took 2 bases from V and 2 from J, leaving 9 bases between them. Germline loops: CDR1 SEHNR, CDR2 FQNEAQ (reference sequence). The CDR3 is 14 residues long. CDR3 amino acids: CASSLKDRQETQYF. In DNA, the CDR3 is TGTGCCAGCAGCTTAAAAGACAGGCAAGAGACCCAGTACTTC.

This clone occurred once. The chain uses TRBV6-5 and TRBJ2-7; D possibly corresponds to TRBD1 (6 bases). Per germline, CDR1 MNHEY and CDR2 SVGAGI. The ends were cut back, 0 bases at V and 2 bases at J, with 11 bases in the middle. The CDR3 has 15 amino acids. CDR3 bases: TGTGCCAGCAGTTACTCGGCAGGGGAGCCCTACGAGCAGTACTTC. It specifies CASSYSAGEPYEQYF.

The CDR3 region is CASSFGGKYYEQYF. The CDR3 DNA is TGCGCCAGCAGCTTTGGGGGGAAATACTACGAGCAGTACTTC. The rearrangement joins TRBV5-1 to TRBJ2-7; maybe TRBD2 (6 bases). The CDR3 extends over 14 amino acids. CDR1 and CDR2 from the germline V gene are SGHRS and YFSETQ. Trimming took 2 bases from V and 3 from J, leaving 12 bases between them.

The genes are TRBV30 and TRBJ2-7, with D possibly matching TRBD2 (6 bases). Trimming took off 1 base at V and 2 bases at J, with 6 bases between the two ends. CDR1 is GTSNPN and CDR2 is SVGIG in the germline V gene (reference sequence). The CDR3 spans 12 residues. CDR3 loop: CAWSGTTYEQYF. The DNA of the CDR3 is TGTGCCTGGAGTGGGACTACCTACGAGCAGTACTTC.

The chain joins TRBV25-1 to TRBJ2-7, with 8 positions matching TRBD1. With 7 bases clipped from V and 2 bases from J, the junction kept 10 bases outside the gene matches. This CDR3 region has 15 residues. Germline V CDR1 and CDR2: MGHDK, SYGVNS. The CDR3 protein is CASTPRTGNPYEQYF. CDR3 nucleotide sequence: TGTGCCAGCACCCCCAGGACAGGGAATCCCTACGAGCAGTACTTC.

This chain connects TRBV7-2 to TRBJ2-7, with D possibly being TRBD2 (5 bases). V dropped 2 bases and J dropped 3 bases, with 11 bases sitting between them. In germline, CDR1 is SGHTA, CDR2 FQGNSA. The CDR3 sequence is 14 residues long. The CDR3 reads CASSLSRGNYEQYF. In DNA, the CDR3 is TGTGCCAGCAGCTTATCCCGGGGAAACTACGAGCAGTACTTC.

The rearrangement joins TRBV5-4 to TRBJ2-7, with D uncertain. The ends were cut back, 0 bases at V and 0 bases at J, with 13 bases in the middle. The CDR3 covers 16 residues. CDR1 and CDR2 (germline): SGHNT, YYREEE (reference sequence). The CDR3 here is CASSLAAPSGSYEQYF. The CDR3 nucleotides are TGTGCCAGCAGCTTGGCCGCACCTAGTGGCTCCTACGAGCAGTACTTC. Based on the CDR3 plus reference TRBV5-4 and TRBJ2-7, the full variable domain is ETGVTQSPTHLIKTRGQQVTLRCSSQSGHNTVSWYQQALGQGPQFIFQYYREEENGRGNFPPRFSGLQFPNYSSELNVNALELDDSALYLCASSLAAPSGSYEQYFGPGTRLTVT.